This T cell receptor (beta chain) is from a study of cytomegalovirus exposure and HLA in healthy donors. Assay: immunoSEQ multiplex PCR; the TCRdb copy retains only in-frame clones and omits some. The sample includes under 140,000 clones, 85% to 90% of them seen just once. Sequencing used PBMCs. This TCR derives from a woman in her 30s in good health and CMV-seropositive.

CDR3 coding DNA: TGTGCCAGCAGTCAGGGGGCCTACGAGCAGTACTTC. Its protein is CASSQGAYEQYF. The rearrangement links TRBV2 to TRBJ2-7; 7 positions agree with TRBD1. Germline V gene sequence: CDR1 SNHLY, CDR2 FYNNEI. The CDR3 contains 12 residues. Trimming took 5 bases from V and 2 from J; bases not matched to a gene: 0.